These 13 T cell receptor beta chains were sequenced from one sample in a study of blood T cell repertoires in COVID-19. Generated by immunoSEQ multiplex PCR, the TCRdb table keeps only in-frame clones and is missing some. The data show 120,000 to 150,000 clones, roughly nine tenths seen once. Sequencing was carried out using peripheral blood. These receptors were taken from a human donor in a cohort sampled during active COVID-19.

The CDR3 DNA sequence: TGTGCCAGCAGCTTATTCGGGGGCCAAGAGACCCAGTACTTC. This encodes CASSLFGGQETQYF. This chain links TRBV13 with TRBJ2-5; D perhaps matches TRBD2 (6 bases). CDR3 length: 14 amino acids. The V end was cut by 2 bases, the J end by 1 base, with 8 bases between. CDR1 PRHDT and CDR2 FYEKMQ come from the germline V gene (reference sequence).

The chain joins TRBV5-1 to TRBJ2-7; 9 bases are a match to TRBD1. Germline CDR1 and CDR2: SGHRS and YFSETQ. Losses at the gene ends were 4 bases for V and 4 bases for J; bases not matched to a gene: 3. The CDR3 extends over 13 amino acids. The CDR3, as DNA: TGCGCCAGCAGCGACAGGGGGTTTTACGAGCAGTACTTC. It translates to CASSDRGFYEQYF.

In its sample, this clone was seen once. This sequence joins TRBV11-2 and TRBJ2-5, with D maybe TRBD1 (5 bases). The germline V gene has CDR1 SGHAT and CDR2 FQNNGV. V was shortened by 3 bases and J by 5 bases, with 10 bases between the two germline ends. This CDR3 is 13 amino acids long. The CDR3 loop is CASSFSGIETQYF. In nucleotides, the CDR3 is TGTGCCAGCAGCTTTTCAGGGATTGAGACCCAGTACTTC. Based on the CDR3 plus reference TRBV11-2 and TRBJ2-5, the full variable domain is EAGVAQSPRYKIIEKRQSVAFWCNPISGHATLYWYQQILGQGPKLLIQFQNNGVVDDSQLPKDRFSAERLKGVDSTLKIQPAKLEDSAVYLCASSFSGIETQYFGPGTRLLVL.

This rearrangement joins TRBV7-9 to TRBJ2-3; 11 bases are shared with TRBD2. The germline CDR1 and CDR2 sequences are SEHNR and FQNEAQ (reference sequence). The CDR3 runs to 15 residues. Trimming cost V 5 bases and J 5 bases; bases outside gene matches: 6. The CDR3, as DNA: TGTGCCAGCAGCGATAGCGGGGGGGCGGTAGATACGCAGTATTTT. It specifies CASSDSGGAVDTQYF.

The chain combines TRBV29-1 with TRBJ1-4; 8 bases are shared with TRBD1. Germline-derived CDR1 and CDR2 are SQVTM and ANQGSEA. This CDR3 is 12 amino acids long. The V gene end was trimmed by 7 bases and the J gene end by 7 bases; junction bases not matched to a gene: 5. The CDR3 nucleotides read TGCAGCGCGGACAGGGATGGTGAAAAACTGTTTTTT. Translation gives CSADRDGEKLFF.

The V call is TRBV7-8, the J call TRBJ1-5; no firm D call. Deletions cut 1 base from V and 4 bases from J, with 11 bases between. The germline V gene has CDR1 SGHVS and CDR2 FQNEAQ. The CDR3 is made up of 15 amino acids. The CDR3 sequence is CASSLERTFNQPQHF. Written as DNA, the CDR3 is TGTGCCAGCAGCTTAGAGAGAACCTTTAATCAGCCCCAGCATTTT.

The rearrangement uses TRBV7-6 and TRBJ2-3; the match to TRBD2 covers 12 bases. CDR1 SGHVS and CDR2 FNYEAQ come from the germline V gene. CDR3 size: 17 residues. J lost 4 bases, V lost 5 bases, and 10 bases had no gene match. CDR3 DNA: TGTGCCAGCAGCCAGATAATGTCTAGCGGGGGGGCAGATACGCAGTATTTT. Translation gives CASSQIMSSGGADTQYF.

The chain carries TRBV12-2 and TRBJ2-3; TRBD2 is taken as the D call from the table, unchecked against the DNA. TRBV12-2 is reported as a pseudogene. The CDR3 has 16 residues. This CDR3 reads CASRSIAGGRTDTQYF. DNA of the CDR3: TGTGCAAGTCGCTCAATAGCGGGGGGGCGGACAGATACGCAGTATTTT.

The rearrangement uses TRBV6-7 and TRBJ1-2; D ambiguous. TRBV6-7 is reported as an ORF; its role is uncertain. Trimming left V 0 bases short and J 3 bases short, with 11 bases between. This CDR3 comprises 15 residues. This CDR3 is CASSYSIGWDYGYTF. In DNA, the CDR3 is TGTGCCAGCAGTTACTCGATCGGGTGGGACTATGGCTACACCTTC.

The CDR3 DNA sequence: TGTGCCAGCAGCTTAGGGTGGGCAGTCACAGATACGCAGTATTTT. Its protein is CASSLGWAVTDTQYF. The chain recombines TRBV7-3 with TRBJ2-3; D remains unclear. Deletions cut 2 bases from V and 2 bases from J, with 11 bases between. There are 15 residues in the CDR3. Per the germline V gene, CDR1 is SGHTA and CDR2 is FQGTGA. Full variable domain (rest looked up from reference TRBV7-3 and TRBJ2-3): GAGVSQTPSNKVTEKGKYVELRCDPISGHTALYWYRQSLGQGPEFLIYFQGTGAADDSGLPNDRFFAVRPEGSVSTLKIQRTERGDSAVYLCASSLGWAVTDTQYFGPGTRLTVL.

The V and J genes are TRBV24-1 and TRBJ2-5; 13 bases map to TRBD2. The CDR3 consists of 16 residues. Germline trimming cut 3 bases from V and 5 bases from J; bases unmatched to any gene: 5. Germline CDR1 KGHDR, CDR2 SFDVKD. The CDR3 here is CATSDGRLAGGETQYF. The CDR3 nucleotides read TGTGCCACCAGTGATGGACGACTAGCGGGGGGTGAGACCCAGTACTTC.

The chain links TRBV3-1 (or the pseudogene TRBV3-2) to TRBJ1-1, with D perhaps matching TRBD1 (6 bases). This CDR3 has 12 residues. Germline V gene lookup returns CDR1 LGHDT and CDR2 YNNKEL (reference sequence). V lost 4 bases and J 10 bases, leaving 13 bases between the germline ends. DNA for the CDR3: TGTGCCAGCAGCCTGCAGGGGCTTTCAGCTTTCTTT. Translated, it gives CASSLQGLSAFF.

CDR3 nucleotides: TGTGCCAGCAGCCGGGGACAGAACTATGGCTACACCTTC. This gives the protein CASSRGQNYGYTF. The chain joins TRBV5-4 to TRBJ1-2; 7 positions match TRBD1. The ends lost 4 bases at V and 2 bases at J; junction bases unmatched: 2. Germline V gives CDR1 SGHNT, CDR2 YYREEE (reference sequence). There are 13 residues in the CDR3.